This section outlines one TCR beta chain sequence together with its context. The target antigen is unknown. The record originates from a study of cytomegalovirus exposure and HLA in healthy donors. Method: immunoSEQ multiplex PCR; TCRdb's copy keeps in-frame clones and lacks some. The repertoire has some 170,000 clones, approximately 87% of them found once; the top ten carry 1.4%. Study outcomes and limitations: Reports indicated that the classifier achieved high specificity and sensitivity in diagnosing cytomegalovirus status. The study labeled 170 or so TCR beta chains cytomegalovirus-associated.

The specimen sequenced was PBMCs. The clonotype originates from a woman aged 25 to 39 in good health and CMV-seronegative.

The CDR3 region is CASSYDMSSGNTIYF. DNA of the CDR3: TGTGCCAGCAGTTACGACATGAGCTCTGGAAACACCATATATTTT. The chain carries TRBV6-6 and TRBJ1-3; no clear D. Germline V CDR1 and CDR2: MNHNY, SVGAGI (reference sequence). The CDR3 consists of 15 residues. The V and J ends lost 2 bases and 0 bases respectively, with 8 bases between them.